The 27 T cell receptor beta chains below come from one sample, sequenced in a study of T cell responses to AZD1222 COVID-19 vaccine. The assay was immunoSEQ multiplex PCR, and TCRdb's table has in-frame clones only and misses some. Among 130,000 to 150,000 clones listed, more than 70% were seen once. The source was peripheral blood, collected 28 days after the second AZD1222 dose. These receptors came from an adult who received the AZD1222 COVID-19 vaccine.

The table lists this clone with a few counts. V and J are TRBV15 and TRBJ1-6, with 8 bases matching TRBD1. CDR1 and CDR2 (germline): LNHNV, YYDKDF (reference sequence). The CDR3 extends over 15 amino acids. With V trimmed by 2 bases and J by 6 bases, 3 bases remained unmatched. This CDR3 is CATSRPTGGNSPLHF. The CDR3 DNA reads TGTGCCACCAGCAGACCTACAGGGGGTAATTCACCCCTCCACTTT. The variable domain in full, completed from reference TRBV15 and TRBJ1-6, reads DAMVIQNPRYQVTQFGKPVTLSCSQTLNHNVMYWYQQKSSQAPKLLFHYYDKDFNNEADTPDNFQSRRPNTSFCFLDIRSPGLGDTAMYLCATSRPTGGNSPLHFGNGTRLTVT.

The rearrangement links TRBV14 to TRBJ1-1, with D unresolved. From germline, CDR1 is SGHDN and CDR2 FVKESK. Trimming took off 1 base at V and 10 bases at J, with 13 bases between the two ends. The CDR3 covers 13 residues. The CDR3 here is CASSQAVWVAAFF. The CDR3 DNA sequence: TGTGCCAGCAGCCAAGCCGTGTGGGTGGCAGCTTTCTTT.

In this sample, this clone turned up once. The chain has TRBV28 and TRBJ1-3, with D uncertain. With 0 bases removed from V and 5 bases from J, the gap between germline ends came to 17 bases. CDR3 length: 17 amino acids. Germline CDR1 and CDR2: MDHEN and SYDVKM. In nucleotides, the CDR3 is TGTGCCAGCAGTTTATGGCCGGTCTCGGACCTCCGAAACACCATATATTTT. Encoded protein: CASSLWPVSDLRNTIYF. Combining the CDR3 with reference TRBV28 and TRBJ1-3 gives the whole variable domain DVKVTQSSRYLVKRTGEKVFLECVQDMDHENMFWYRQDPGLGLRLIYFSYDVKMKEKGDIPEGYSVSREKKERFSLILESASTNQTSMYLCASSLWPVSDLRNTIYFGEGSWLTVV.

This clone turned up a few times. The chain uses TRBV7-8 and TRBJ1-5; D possibly corresponds to TRBD1 (5 bases). The germline CDR1 and CDR2 sequences are SGHVS and FQNEAQ. The CDR3 sequence is 16 residues long. V gave up 4 bases and J gave up 0 bases, with 13 bases separating them. DNA for the CDR3: TGTGCCAGCAGCTCCAGCGGGGGATATAGCAATCAGCCCCAGCATTTT. Amino acid sequence: CASSSSGGYSNQPQHF.

The gene calls are TRBV10-3 and TRBJ2-3, with D unresolved. The CDR3 covers 13 residues. Germline CDR1 ENHRY, CDR2 SYGVKD. V lost 0 bases and J 6 bases, leaving 7 bases between the germline ends. The CDR3 region is CAISESILDTQYF. The CDR3 DNA reads as TGTGCCATCAGTGAGTCGATTCTGGATACGCAGTATTTT.

The rearrangement joins TRBV6-1 to TRBJ1-5, with D possibly being TRBD1 (6 bases). V was shortened by 3 bases and J by 3 bases, with 12 bases between the two germline ends. There are 15 residues in the CDR3. Germline V gene data show CDR1 as MNHNS and CDR2 as SASEGT. CDR3 in DNA: TGTGCCAGCAGTGATTTTGGGGGCTCCAATCAGCCCCAGCATTTT. Protein product: CASSDFGGSNQPQHF.

The chain combines TRBV6-5 with TRBJ1-2; 7 bases align to TRBD1. V was pared by 4 bases and J by 3 bases, with 5 bases of the junction left unmatched. CDR1 MNHEY and CDR2 SVGAGI come from the germline V gene. The CDR3 runs 14 residues. CDR3 sequence (DNA): TGTGCCAGCAGTTCCAGGGGGATTCACTATGGCTACACCTTC. It codes for CASSSRGIHYGYTF.

V gene TRBV10-3 combines with J gene TRBJ2-1, with TRBD2 matching over 12 bases. The V segment lost 4 bases and the J segment 4 bases; nucleotides outside the gene matches: 17. Germline loops: CDR1 ENHRY, CDR2 SYGVKD. CDR3 length equals 20 residues. The CDR3 DNA reads as TGTGCCATCAGTGGGACGACTAGCGGGAGACCAGGGCGAGGGTACAATGAGCAGTTCTTC. Its protein product is CAISGTTSGRPGRGYNEQFF.

The V and J genes are TRBV7-9 and TRBJ2-5; weak D call: TRBD2 (6 bases). The CDR3 loop spans 14 amino acids. CDR1 and CDR2 (germline): SEHNR, FQNEAQ (reference sequence). V was cut by 5 bases and J by 5 bases, with 15 bases left in between. CDR3 nucleotides: TGTGCCAGCAGCAGACTAGAGGAACGCGAGACCCAGTACTTC. Translation gives CASSRLEERETQYF.

The chain links TRBV9 to TRBJ2-7, with 8 bases aligning to TRBD1. Trimming removed 0 bases from V and 7 bases from J; junction bases left unmatched: 12. This CDR3 comprises 16 residues. The germline gives CDR1 SGDLS, CDR2 YYNGEE. CDR3 nucleotides: TGTGCCAGCAGCGTAGGGGGACCGGGACAGGCGGGGGAGCAGTACTTC. Protein sequence: CASSVGGPGQAGEQYF.

This chain uses TRBV18 with TRBJ1-6; tentative D call: TRBD1 (5 bases). The CDR3 loop spans 15 amino acids. Germline V gene lookup returns CDR1 KGHSH and CDR2 LQKENI. V was clipped by 6 bases and J by 5 bases, with 14 bases between them. CDR3 sequence reads: CASSENMGDNSPLHF. Here the CDR3 DNA reads TGTGCCAGCTCGGAAAACATGGGGGATAATTCACCCCTCCACTTT.

This chain joins TRBV5-5 and TRBJ1-2; D unclear. The V gene lost 1 base and the J gene lost 7 bases, with 8 bases spanning the gap. The CDR3 sequence is 12 residues long. CDR1 is SGHKS, CDR2 YYEKEE, per germline (reference sequence). This CDR3 is CASSLTGGGYTF. Here the CDR3 DNA reads TGTGCCAGCAGCTTGACTGGTGGTGGCTACACCTTC.

This chain uses TRBV5-8 with TRBJ2-2; 9 bases align to TRBD1. The trim removed 3 bases at V and 4 bases at J, leaving 7 bases unmatched. The CDR3 length is 16 residues. Germline V gene sequence: CDR1 SGHTS, CDR2 YDEGEE. CDR3 amino acids: CASSSPGQGPTGELFF. The CDR3 nucleotides are TGTGCCAGCAGCTCGCCGGGACAGGGACCCACCGGGGAGCTGTTTTTT.

This chain connects TRBV3-1 (or the pseudogene TRBV3-2) to TRBJ2-2, with D possibly TRBD1 on 7 matching bases. The CDR3 runs to 15 residues. V was cut by 3 bases and J by 3 bases, with 11 bases left in between. The germline CDR1 and CDR2 sequences are LGHDT and YNNKEL (reference sequence). CDR3 residues: CASSQRDSYTGELFF. The CDR3 DNA follows: TGTGCCAGCAGCCAGCGGGACAGCTACACCGGGGAGCTGTTTTTT.

The J gene is TRBJ2-1, the V gene TRBV6-5; the match to TRBD1 covers 7 bases. Germline V CDR1 and CDR2: MNHEY, SVGAGI. This CDR3 is built from 13 residues. The J segment lost 2 bases and the V segment lost 9 bases, leaving 4 bases of the junction unmatched. The CDR3 spells CASDRDPYNEQFF. CDR3 DNA: TGTGCCAGTGACAGGGACCCCTACAATGAGCAGTTCTTC.

The chain combines TRBV7-2 with TRBJ1-4; D gene uncertain. V was pared by 5 bases and J by 2 bases, with 12 bases between. CDR3 size: 15 residues. The V gene's germline CDR1 is SGHTA and CDR2 FQGNSA. The CDR3 DNA reads TGTGCCAGCAGCGTGAGGGAGGCGACTAATGAAAAACTGTTTTTT. As protein: CASSVREATNEKLFF.

V is TRBV19 and J is TRBJ2-1; 7 bases match TRBD2. The junction had 8 bases not matched to a gene; V was cut back by 3 bases and J by 3 bases. CDR3 length: 16 residues. CDR1 is LNHDA, CDR2 SQIVND, per germline (reference sequence). DNA for the CDR3: TGTGCCAGTAGTATTATCGGCGGGAGTTACTACAATGAGCAGTTCTTC. It translates to CASSIIGGSYYNEQFF.

J is TRBJ2-1 and V is TRBV19; TRBD2 aligns across 10 bases. The V segment lost 5 bases and the J segment 6 bases; nucleotides outside the gene matches: 4. CDR1 is LNHDA, CDR2 SQIVND, per germline (reference sequence). This CDR3 has 14 residues. CDR3 coding DNA: TGTGCCAGTAGTTTTACTAGCGGGGCCAATGAGCAGTTCTTC. Protein: CASSFTSGANEQFF.

The chain recombines TRBV28 with TRBJ2-4; no clear D. CDR3 length equals 14 residues. The V gene's germline CDR1 is MDHEN and CDR2 SYDVKM. The V end was cut by 6 bases, the J end by 6 bases, with 15 bases between. CDR3 DNA sequence: TGTGCCAGCAGGCCCTCCGGAGTGGGAAACATTCAGTACTTC. Its protein is CASRPSGVGNIQYF.

The CDR3 sequence is CASSLGTSGGRETQYF. Written as DNA, the CDR3 is TGCGCCAGCAGCTTGGGGACTAGCGGGGGGCGAGAGACCCAGTACTTC. The chain is built from TRBV5-1 and TRBJ2-5, with 14 positions matching TRBD2. Germline assignment: CDR1 SGHRS and CDR2 YFSETQ. This CDR3 region has 16 residues. Unmatched junction bases numbered 2, after V lost 0 bases and J lost 4 bases.

The gene calls are TRBV2 and TRBJ2-6; no firm D call. This CDR3 is built from 14 residues. The V gene's germline CDR1 is SNHLY and CDR2 FYNNEI. V lost 7 bases and J 1 base, leaving 8 bases between the germline ends. CDR3 sequence reads: CASKIESGANVLTF. CDR3 nucleotide sequence: TGTGCCAGCAAGATAGAGTCTGGGGCCAACGTCCTGACTTTC.

The rearrangement links TRBV28 to TRBJ1-2, with unresolved D. The germline V gene has CDR1 MDHEN and CDR2 SYDVKM. The V end was cut by 0 bases, the J end by 0 bases, with 8 bases between. The CDR3 consists of 15 residues. CDR3 protein: CASSLWDFTNYGYTF. The CDR3 DNA sequence: TGTGCCAGCAGTTTATGGGACTTTACTAACTATGGCTACACCTTC.

The rearrangement links TRBV5-4 to TRBJ2-3, with D possibly TRBD2 on 6 matching bases. Trimming left V 4 bases short and J 9 bases short, with 12 bases between. The CDR3 covers 12 residues. In germline, CDR1 is SGHNT, CDR2 YYREEE (reference sequence). The CDR3 protein is CASSRRLGTQYF. For the CDR3, the DNA is TGTGCCAGCAGCAGGAGACTAGGCACGCAGTATTTT.

V usage is TRBV28 and J usage is TRBJ1-2; 12 bases are a match to TRBD1. Unmatched junction bases numbered 4, after V lost 4 bases and J lost 4 bases. The CDR3 is made up of 15 amino acids. The germline CDR1 and CDR2 sequences are MDHEN and SYDVKM. DNA for the CDR3: TGTGCCAGCAGTTCCGGGACAGGGGGCGGCTATGGCTACACCTTC. Protein: CASSSGTGGGYGYTF.

The rearrangement uses TRBV6-5 and TRBJ1-1; tentatively, D is TRBD1 (5 bases). Germline loops: CDR1 MNHEY, CDR2 SVGAGI. The V end lost 7 bases, the J end lost 5 bases, and 11 bases lay between the germline ends. This CDR3 is 12 amino acids long. The CDR3 DNA is TGTGCCAGCATCAGAGGGGAAACTGAAGCTTTCTTT. Its protein product is CASIRGETEAFF.

This sequence joins TRBV9 and TRBJ2-7, with 8 bases aligning to TRBD2. This CDR3 region has 14 residues. Per germline, CDR1 SGDLS and CDR2 YYNGEE. In DNA form, the CDR3 reads TGTCCCCCCCGCGCCGGGGGGGGACCCTACGAGCAGTACTTC. Protein sequence: CPPRAGGGPYEQYF.

This clone was recorded a few times. This sequence joins TRBV30 and TRBJ2-1, with D perhaps TRBD2 (5 bases). This CDR3 is built from 14 residues. V shed 1 base and J shed 1 base, with 8 bases lying between them. From germline, CDR1 is GTSNPN and CDR2 SVGIG (reference sequence). CDR3 nucleotide sequence: TGTGCCTGGAGTGGAAGAGGGTCCTACAATGAGCAGTTCTTC. Protein sequence: CAWSGRGSYNEQFF.